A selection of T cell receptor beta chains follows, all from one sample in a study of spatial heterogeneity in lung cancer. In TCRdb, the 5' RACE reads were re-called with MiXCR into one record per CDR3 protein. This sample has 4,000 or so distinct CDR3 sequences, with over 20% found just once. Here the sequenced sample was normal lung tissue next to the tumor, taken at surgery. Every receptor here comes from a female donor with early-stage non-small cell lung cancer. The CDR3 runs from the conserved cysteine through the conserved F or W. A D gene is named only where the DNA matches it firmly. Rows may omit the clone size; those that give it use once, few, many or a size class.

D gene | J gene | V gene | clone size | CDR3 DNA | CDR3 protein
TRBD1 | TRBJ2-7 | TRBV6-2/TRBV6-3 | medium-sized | TGTGCCAGCAGTTACCCCAACAGGGGCTCCTACGAGCAGTACTTC | CASSYPNRGSYEQYF
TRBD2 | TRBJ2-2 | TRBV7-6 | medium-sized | TGTGCCAGCAGCTTAGTGTTGGCGGGAGGGACGAACACCGGGGAGCTGTTTTTT | CASSLVLAGGTNTGELFF
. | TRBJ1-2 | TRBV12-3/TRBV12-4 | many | TGTGCCAGCAGTGGGCAGGGTGGCTATGGCTACACCTTC | CASSGQGGYGYTF
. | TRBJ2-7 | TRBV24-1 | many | TGTGCCACCAGTGACTTCCCCGGGACTCCGTCCTACGAGCAGTACTTC | CATSDFPGTPSYEQYF
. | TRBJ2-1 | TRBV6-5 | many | TGTGCCAGCAGTTCAGGTACAGCAAACAATGAGCAGTTCTTC | CASSSGTANNEQFF
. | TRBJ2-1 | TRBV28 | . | TGTGCCAGCAGTTTACCCTTCTCCCACGAGAGGAATGAGCAGTTCTTC | CASSLPFSHERNEQFF
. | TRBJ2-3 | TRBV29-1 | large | TGCAGCGTTGAAGGGGGCGACAGGTCCTTGGCGCAGTATTTT | CSVEGGDRSLAQYF
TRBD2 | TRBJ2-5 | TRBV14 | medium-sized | TGTGCCAGCAGCCAAGCAGGAGCGGGACAAGAGACCCAGTACTTC | CASSQAGAGQETQYF
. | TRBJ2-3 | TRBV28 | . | TGTGCCAGCAGCCCTACGGGACGGCAGCGAGAGGAGACAGATACGCAGTATTTT | CASSPTGRQREETDTQYF
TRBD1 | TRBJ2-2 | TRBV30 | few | TGTGCCTGGAGTTTCGGGACAGGGGTCACCGGGGAGCTGTTTTTT | CAWSFGTGVTGELFF
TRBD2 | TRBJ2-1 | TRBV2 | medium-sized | TGTGCCAGCAAGGCGGGGGGAAACAATGAGCAGTTCTTC | CASKAGGNNEQFF
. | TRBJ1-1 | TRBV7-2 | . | TGTGCCAGCAGCCAGGACAGAAACACTGAAGCTTTCTTT | CASSQDRNTEAFF
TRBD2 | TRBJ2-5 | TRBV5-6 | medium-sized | TGTGCCAGCAGCTTCGTTGGGGAGGGGACCCAGTACTTC | CASSFVGEGTQYF
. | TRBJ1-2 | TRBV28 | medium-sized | TGTGCCAGCAGTTCCCCTCGACAGGTAGCTAACTATGGCTACACCTTC | CASSSPRQVANYGYTF
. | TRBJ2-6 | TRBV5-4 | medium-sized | TGTGCCAGCAGCTTGGACTCTGGGGCCAACGTCCTGACTTTC | CASSLDSGANVLTF
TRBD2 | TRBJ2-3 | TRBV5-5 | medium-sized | TGTGCCAGCAGCTTGGGCGGGAGGGCCGCAGATACGCAGTATTTT | CASSLGGRAADTQYF
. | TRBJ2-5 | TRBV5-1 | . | TGCGCCAGCAGCGAACCAGGGCAAGAGACCCAGTACTTC | CASSEPGQETQYF
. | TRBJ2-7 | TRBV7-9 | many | TGTGCCAGCAGCTCCCCCGGCCCCAGCTACGAGCAGTACTTC | CASSSPGPSYEQYF
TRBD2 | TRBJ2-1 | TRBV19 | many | TGTGCCAGTAGTACCCGACTAGCGAGGGGGATCGACAATGAGCAGTTCTTC | CASSTRLARGIDNEQFF
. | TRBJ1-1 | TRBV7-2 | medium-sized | TGTGCCAGCAGCCGGAGTGGGGGGAACACTGAAGCTTTCTTT | CASSRSGGNTEAFF
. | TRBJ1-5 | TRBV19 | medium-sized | TGTGCCAGTAGTATAGGGACAGATCGTCAGCCCCAGCATTTT | CASSIGTDRQPQHF
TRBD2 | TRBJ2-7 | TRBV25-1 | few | TGTGCCAGCAGTGGGACTAGCGGTCGGTACGAGCAGTACTTC | CASSGTSGRYEQYF
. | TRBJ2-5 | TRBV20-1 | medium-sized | TGCAGTGCTAGCCCCCGGGCACAAGAGACCCAGTACTTC | CSASPRAQETQYF
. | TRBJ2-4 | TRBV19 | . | TGTGCCACCCTGGTTGAAAACGAAAACATTCAGTACTTC | CATLVENENIQYF
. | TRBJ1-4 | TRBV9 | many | TGTGCCAGCAGCGCGCACGGGGGGCGCGGTGAAAAACTGTTTTTT | CASSAHGGRGEKLFF
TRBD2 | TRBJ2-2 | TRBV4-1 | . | TGCGCCAGCAGCCAAGCGCCGATGACTAGCGTAAACACCGGGGAGCTGTTTTTT | CASSQAPMTSVNTGELFF
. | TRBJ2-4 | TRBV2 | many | TGTGCCAGCAAGCCGGACCACAATTTAGCCAAAAACATTCAGTACTTC | CASKPDHNLAKNIQYF
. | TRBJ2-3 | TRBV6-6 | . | TGTGCCAGCAGTTACTCCGGGGGATTCGGCACAGATACGCAGTATTTT | CASSYSGGFGTDTQYF
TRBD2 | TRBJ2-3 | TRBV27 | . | TGTGCCAGCCAGACGCGGGGGGAAGAGGGCACAGATACGCAGTATTTT | CASQTRGEEGTDTQYF
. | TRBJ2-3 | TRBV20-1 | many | TGCAGTGCTAGAGACCTCGACTCAGATACGCAGTATTTT | CSARDLDSDTQYF
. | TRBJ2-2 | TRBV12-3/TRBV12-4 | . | TGTGCCAGCAGTCTAAATGCACAAACCGGGGAGCTGTTTTTT | CASSLNAQTGELFF
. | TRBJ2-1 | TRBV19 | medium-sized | TGTGCCAGTACCGACAGCTTTTACAATGAGCAGTTCTTC | CASTDSFYNEQFF
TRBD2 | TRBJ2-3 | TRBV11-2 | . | TGTGCCAGCAGCTTAAGCGGGAGTATCACAGATACGCAGTATTTT | CASSLSGSITDTQYF
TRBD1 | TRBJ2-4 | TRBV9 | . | TGTGCCAGCAGCCCAGAAGGGGGCTACGGCAAAAACATTCAGTACTTC | CASSPEGGYGKNIQYF
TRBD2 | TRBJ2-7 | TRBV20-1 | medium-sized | TGCAGTGCTAGAGATCTGGGGACTAGCGGGAGAAGCTCCTACGAGCAGTACTTC | CSARDLGTSGRSSYEQYF
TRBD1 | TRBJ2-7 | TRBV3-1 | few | TGTGCCAGCAGCCTCGGGACAGCCTACGAGCAGTACTTC | CASSLGTAYEQYF
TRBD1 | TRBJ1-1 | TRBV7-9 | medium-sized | TGTGCCAGCAGCTTAGCGCGAGGCAGGGGGAATGAAGCTTTCTTT | CASSLARGRGNEAFF
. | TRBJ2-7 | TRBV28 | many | TGTGCCAGCCTAGGAGGGGGTAGGGAGCAGTACTTC | CASLGGGREQYF
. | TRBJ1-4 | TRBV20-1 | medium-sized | TGCAGTGCCTGGCAGGGCGAGAAACTGTTTTTT | CSAWQGEKLFF
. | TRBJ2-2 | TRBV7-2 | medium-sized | TGTGCCAGCAGCTTAGCTGGAGCCGGGGAGCTGTTTTTT | CASSLAGAGELFF
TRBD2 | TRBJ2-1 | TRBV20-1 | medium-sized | TGCAGTGCTAGATGGGTAGCGGGAGGTTACAATGAGCAGTTCTTC | CSARWVAGGYNEQFF
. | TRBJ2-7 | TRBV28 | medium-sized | TGTGCCGCCCTTCGGACTGGCAACTCCTACGAGCAGTACTTC | CAALRTGNSYEQYF
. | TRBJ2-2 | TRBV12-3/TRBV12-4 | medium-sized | TGTGCCAGCAGTTGGTACGCCGGGGAGCTGTTTTTT | CASSWYAGELFF
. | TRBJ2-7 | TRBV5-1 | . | TGCGCCAGCAGCTTGGGTTTCGAGCAGTACTTC | CASSLGFEQYF
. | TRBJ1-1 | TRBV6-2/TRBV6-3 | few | TGTGCCAGCAGCAGGAACACTGAAGCTTTCTTT | CASSRNTEAFF
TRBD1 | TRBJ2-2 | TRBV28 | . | TGTGCCAGCAAGACAGGGAGCACCGGGGAGCTGTTTTTT | CASKTGSTGELFF
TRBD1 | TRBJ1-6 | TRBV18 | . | TGTGCCAGCTCACCAAGCCAGGGGGTAAATTCACCCCTCCACTTT | CASSPSQGVNSPLHF
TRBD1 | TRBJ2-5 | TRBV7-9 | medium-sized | TGTGCCAGCAGTTCCGGACAGGGGGCATACGAGACCCAGTACTTC | CASSSGQGAYETQYF